This TCR beta chain was sequenced for a study of T cells after yellow fever vaccination. About the research overall: Preparation of the low-cell-number fractions used SMART-Seq v4 Ultra Low Input. Study observations and caveats: Booster samples showed a return of most primary-vaccination clones (roughly 96% CD4, 88% CD8). Although the secondary response was weaker, it peaked faster, at day 5 versus 15.

This clonotype appeared many times. The antigen is not known. As TCR cDNA was made by 5'RACE template switching, a universal primer site and UMIs were added. Using its own MiXCR run on the 5' RACE reads, TCRdb lists one record per CDR3 protein. Of roughly 120,000 distinct CDR3 sequences in the sample, 7.2% were seen once. Trimming removed 2 bases at V and 0 bases at J, with 11 bases between. CDR1 is SEHNR, CDR2 FQNEAQ, per germline (reference sequence). The CDR3 totals 16 residues. The V call is TRBV7-9, the J call TRBJ1-3; D not resolved. Sample: CD4+ T cells sorted from PBMCs, taken more than 35 days after the first yellow fever vaccination. This sequence was found in a man aged 18 to 30 who received the YFV17D yellow fever vaccine. CDR3 in amino acids: CASSLSAGNSGNTIYF. The DNA for the CDR3 is TGTGCCAGCAGCTTATCGGCAGGAAACTCTGGAAACACCATATATTTT.